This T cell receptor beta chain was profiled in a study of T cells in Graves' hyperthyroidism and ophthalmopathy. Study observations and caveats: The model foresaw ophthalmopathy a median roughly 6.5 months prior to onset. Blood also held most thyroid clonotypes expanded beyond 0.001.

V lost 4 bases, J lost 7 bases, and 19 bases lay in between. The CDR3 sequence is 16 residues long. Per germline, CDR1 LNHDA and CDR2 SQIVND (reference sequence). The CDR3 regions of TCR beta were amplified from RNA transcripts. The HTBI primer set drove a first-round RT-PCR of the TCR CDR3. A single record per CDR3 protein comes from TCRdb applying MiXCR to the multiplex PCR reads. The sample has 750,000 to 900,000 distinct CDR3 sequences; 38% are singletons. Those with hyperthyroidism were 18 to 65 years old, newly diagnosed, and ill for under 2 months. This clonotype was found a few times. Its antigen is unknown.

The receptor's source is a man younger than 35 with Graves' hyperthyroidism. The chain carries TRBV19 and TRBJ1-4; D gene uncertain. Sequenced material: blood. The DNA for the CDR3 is TGTGCCAGTAGTACTCTCGGTCGAGATCGGGGTGAAAAACTGTTTTTT. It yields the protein CASSTLGRDRGEKLFF.